These T cell receptor beta chains were read from a single sample in a study of blood T cell repertoires in COVID-19. Data came from immunoSEQ multiplex PCR; TCRdb stores just in-frame clones and leaves some out. The sample holds about 110,000 clones; around three quarters are singletons and the top ten take roughly 7.5%. The sequencing sample was made of peripheral blood. Every receptor here comes from a woman aged 60-75 years with acute or convalescent COVID-19. Both conserved end residues are part of each CDR3. D genes are given only for firm matches. A row's size may be missing; if present it is once, few, many or a size class.

abundance	v_gene	j_gene	d_gene	CDR3aa	CDR3nt
.	TRBV7-2	TRBJ2-4	TRBD1	CASSESGTGVIQYF	TGTGCCAGCAGCGAATCCGGGACAGGGGTGATTCAGTACTTC
.	TRBV4-1	TRBJ1-6	TRBD1	CASSQDRRGNYNSPLHF	TGCGCCAGCAGCCAAGATCGCAGGGGGAACTATAATTCACCCCTCCACTTT
.	TRBV19	TRBJ1-1	TRBD1	CASSASKQGPEAFF	TGTGCCAGTAGCGCAAGTAAACAGGGGCCTGAAGCTTTCTTT
once	TRBV5-1	TRBJ1-2	.	CASSADSFGYTF	TGCGCCAGCAGCGCAGATAGCTTTGGCTACACCTTC
.	TRBV18	TRBJ2-5	TRBD2	CASSPTASGGRQETQYF	TGTGCCAGCTCACCAACGGCTAGCGGGGGAAGACAAGAGACCCAGTACTTC
.	TRBV19	TRBJ1-2	TRBD1	CASSPDRGLYGYTF	TGTGCCAGTAGCCCGGACAGGGGCCTCTATGGCTACACCTTC
many	TRBV14	TRBJ1-1	.	CASSPGVRNTEAFF	TGTGCCAGCAGCCCCGGGGTGCGGAACACTGAAGCTTTCTTT
few	TRBV18	TRBJ2-2	.	CASSPPLRTNTGELFF	TGTGCCAGCTCACCACCGTTGCGTACGAACACCGGGGAGCTGTTTTTT
few	TRBV30	TRBJ1-2	.	CAWSRQGRSNYGYTF	TGTGCCTGGAGTCGGCAGGGAAGATCTAACTATGGCTACACCTTC
few	TRBV5-4	TRBJ1-1	TRBD1	CASRVDRDRSEAFF	TGTGCCAGCAGGGTGGACAGGGACAGGTCTGAAGCTTTCTTT
.	TRBV28	TRBJ2-1	.	CASSSSDSYNEQFF	TGTGCCAGCAGCTCCTCGGACAGCTACAATGAGCAGTTCTTC
.	TRBV9	TRBJ1-2	.	CASSVPEGRGFGYGYTF	TGTGCCAGCAGCGTACCCGAGGGCAGAGGGTTCGGCTATGGCTACACCTTC
.	TRBV9	TRBJ1-5	TRBD1	CASSTGQGGGQPQHF	TGTGCCAGCAGCACCGGACAGGGGGGTGGTCAGCCCCAGCATTTT
.	TRBV28	TRBJ1-5	TRBD1	CATGGTGGNQPQHF	TGTGCCACGGGAGGGACAGGGGGCAATCAGCCCCAGCATTTT
.	TRBV28	TRBJ1-2	.	CASSPTVGSYGYTF	TGTGCCAGCAGTCCGACAGTGGGAAGCTATGGCTACACCTTC
.	TRBV5-1	TRBJ2-3	.	CASSWSQPGKDTQYF	TGCGCCAGCAGCTGGTCCCAGCCAGGGAAGGATACGCAGTATTTT
.	TRBV2	TRBJ2-6	TRBD1	CASPSRDRAGANVLTF	TGTGCCAGCCCGTCCCGGGACAGGGCTGGGGCCAACGTCCTGACTTTC
.	TRBV30	TRBJ1-6	.	CAWSGDRGAPLHF	TGTGCCTGGAGTGGGGATCGCGGGGCGCCCCTCCACTTT
.	TRBV6-5	TRBJ2-7	.	CASRERTYEQYF	TGTGCCAGCAGGGAGAGAACCTACGAGCAGTACTTC
.	TRBV11-2	TRBJ1-5	.	CASSPQNNQPQHF	TGTGCCAGCAGCCCCCAGAACAATCAGCCCCAGCATTTT
many	TRBV29-1	TRBJ1-2	.	CSVERQTYGYTF	TGCAGCGTTGAAAGACAGACATATGGCTACACCTTC
.	TRBV4-2	TRBJ2-3	TRBD2	CASSQVGGKGTDTQYF	TGTGCCAGCAGCCAAGTGGGGGGGAAGGGCACAGATACGCAGTATTTT
.	TRBV4-2	TRBJ2-3	TRBD2	CASSQVSSGGTDTQYF	TGTGCCAGCAGCCAAGTCTCTAGCGGGGGCACAGATACGCAGTATTTT
.	TRBV19	TRBJ2-3	TRBD1	CATGQVSTDTQYF	TGTGCCACTGGACAGGTATCCACAGATACGCAGTATTTT
.	TRBV6-5	TRBJ2-7	.	CASSYSFQGSYEQYF	TGTGCCAGCAGTTACTCGTTTCAGGGGTCTTACGAGCAGTACTTC
few	TRBV12-5	TRBJ1-4	.	CASGLGQNEKLFF	TGTGCTAGTGGTTTGGGACAGAATGAAAAACTGTTTTTT
.	TRBV5-6	TRBJ1-2	.	CASSSPGGKGGGYTF	TGTGCCAGCAGCTCACCCGGGGGAAAAGGAGGAGGCTACACCTTC
.	TRBV18	TRBJ1-1	.	CASSPFRDTEAFF	TGTGCCAGCTCACCTTTCCGAGACACTGAAGCTTTCTTT
.	TRBV30	TRBJ1-2	.	CAWREPGTIRNTF	TGTGCCTGGAGAGAACCTGGGACAATCCGCAACACCTTC
few	TRBV6-5	TRBJ1-5	TRBD1	CASSRTGGNQPQHF	TGTGCCAGCAGCCGGACAGGGGGCAATCAGCCCCAGCATTTT
.	TRBV18	TRBJ1-5	.	CASSIRRVWEPQHF	TGTGCCAGCTCAATTCGACGGGTATGGGAGCCCCAGCATTTT
.	TRBV18	TRBJ2-7	TRBD1	CASSPGQGAYEQYF	TGTGCCAGCTCACCGGGACAGGGGGCTTACGAGCAGTACTTC